This T cell receptor (beta chain) was sequenced for a study of T cell repertoires in cytomegalovirus infection. Study background: Public TCR beta signature analysis indicated the presence of both CMV infection and matching HLA type. Overall study findings and caveats: There were carriers of CMV plus the relevant HLA, and cumulative public TCR beta family frequency identified them. HLA-C-restricted CMV clonotypes gave the most frequent clonotype in two of eight donors.

The table lists this clonotype with a few counts. Its antigen is not known. The CDR3 is 13 residues long. Germline assignment: CDR1 MNHEY and CDR2 SMNVEV (reference sequence). Trimming removed 5 bases from V and 7 bases from J; junction bases left unmatched: 3. MiXCR, run by TCRdb on the reads, gives a single entry per CDR3 protein. Of about 490,000 distinct CDR3 sequences listed, around 11% are singletons. The V call is TRBV27, the J call TRBJ2-1; TRBD2 aligns across 9 bases. The sequencing sample was made of PBMCs. This sequence originates from a human donor in good health (CMV status not recorded). Some clones in this sample may be carry-over from other donors' samples. The CDR3 sequence is CASSRTSENEQFF. DNA of the CDR3: TGTGCCAGCAGTAGGACTAGCGAAAATGAGCAGTTCTTC.